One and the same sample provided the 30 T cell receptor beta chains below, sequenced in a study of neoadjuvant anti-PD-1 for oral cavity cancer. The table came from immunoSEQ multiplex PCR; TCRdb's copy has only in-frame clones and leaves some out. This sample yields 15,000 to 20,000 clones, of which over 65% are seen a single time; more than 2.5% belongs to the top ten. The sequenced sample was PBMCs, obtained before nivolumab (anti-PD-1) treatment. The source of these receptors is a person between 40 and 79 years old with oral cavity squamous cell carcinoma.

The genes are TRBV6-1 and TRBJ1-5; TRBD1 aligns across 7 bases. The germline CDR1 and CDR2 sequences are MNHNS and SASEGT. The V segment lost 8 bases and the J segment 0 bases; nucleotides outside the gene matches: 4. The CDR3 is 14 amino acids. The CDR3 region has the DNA TGTGCCAGCGTGGGACAGAATAGCAATCAGCCCCAGCATTTT. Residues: CASVGQNSNQPQHF.

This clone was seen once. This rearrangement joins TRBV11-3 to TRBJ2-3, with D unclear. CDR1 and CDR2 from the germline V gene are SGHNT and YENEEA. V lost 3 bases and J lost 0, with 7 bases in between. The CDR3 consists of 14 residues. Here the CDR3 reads CASSFGPSTDTQYF. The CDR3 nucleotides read TGTGCCAGCAGCTTCGGACCCAGCACAGATACGCAGTATTTT.

Written as DNA, the CDR3 is TGTGCCAGCGCCCGGGACCTGAGCTCCTACGAGCAGTACTTC. It translates to CASARDLSSYEQYF. This chain connects TRBV7-2 to TRBJ2-7; D may correspond to TRBD1 or TRBD2 (5 bases each). Germline V gene lookup returns CDR1 SGHTA and CDR2 FQGNSA. V was pared by 8 bases and J by 0 bases, with 14 bases between. The CDR3 runs 14 residues.

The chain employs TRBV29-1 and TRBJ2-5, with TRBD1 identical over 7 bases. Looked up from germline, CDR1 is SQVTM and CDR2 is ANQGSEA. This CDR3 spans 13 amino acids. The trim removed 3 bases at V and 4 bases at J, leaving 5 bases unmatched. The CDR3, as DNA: TGCAGCGTTGACTGGGACAGTAGAGAGACCCAGTACTTC. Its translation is CSVDWDSRETQYF.

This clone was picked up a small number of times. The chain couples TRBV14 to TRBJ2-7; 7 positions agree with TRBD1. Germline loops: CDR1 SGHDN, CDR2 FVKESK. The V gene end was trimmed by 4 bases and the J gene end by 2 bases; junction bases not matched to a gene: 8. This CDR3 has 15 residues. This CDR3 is CASSRKQGTAYEQYF. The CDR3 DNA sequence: TGTGCCAGCAGCCGAAAACAGGGGACGGCCTACGAGCAGTACTTC.

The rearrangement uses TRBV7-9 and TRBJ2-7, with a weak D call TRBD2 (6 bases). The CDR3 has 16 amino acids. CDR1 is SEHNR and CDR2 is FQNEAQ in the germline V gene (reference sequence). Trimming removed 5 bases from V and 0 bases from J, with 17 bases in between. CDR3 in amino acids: CASSPAGRDFSYEQYF. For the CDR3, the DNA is TGTGCCAGCAGCCCGGCCGGAAGGGACTTCTCCTACGAGCAGTACTTC.

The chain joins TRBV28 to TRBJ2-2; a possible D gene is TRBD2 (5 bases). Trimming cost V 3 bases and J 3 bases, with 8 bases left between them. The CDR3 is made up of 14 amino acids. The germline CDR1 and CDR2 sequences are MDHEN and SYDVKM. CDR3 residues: CASSFPGYTGELFF. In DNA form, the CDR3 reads TGTGCCAGCAGTTTCCCGGGGTACACCGGGGAGCTGTTTTTT.

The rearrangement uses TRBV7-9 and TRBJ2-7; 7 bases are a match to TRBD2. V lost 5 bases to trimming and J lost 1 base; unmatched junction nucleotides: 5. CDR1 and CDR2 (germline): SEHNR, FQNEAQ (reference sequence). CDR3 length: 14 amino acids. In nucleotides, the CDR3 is TGTGCCAGCAGCGACCGGGACTATTCCTACGAGCAGTACTTC. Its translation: CASSDRDYSYEQYF. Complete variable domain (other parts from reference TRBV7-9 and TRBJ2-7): DTGVSQNPRHKITKRGQNVTFRCDPISEHNRLYWYRQTLGQGPEFLTYFQNEAQLEKSRLLSDRFSAERPKGSFSTLEIQRTEQGDSAMYLCASSDRDYSYEQYFGPGTRLTVT.

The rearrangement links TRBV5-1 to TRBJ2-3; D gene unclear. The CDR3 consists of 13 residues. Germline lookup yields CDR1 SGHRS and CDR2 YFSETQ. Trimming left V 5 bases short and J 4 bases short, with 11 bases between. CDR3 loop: CASRNPAADTQYF. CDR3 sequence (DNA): TGCGCCAGCAGGAATCCAGCCGCAGATACGCAGTATTTT.

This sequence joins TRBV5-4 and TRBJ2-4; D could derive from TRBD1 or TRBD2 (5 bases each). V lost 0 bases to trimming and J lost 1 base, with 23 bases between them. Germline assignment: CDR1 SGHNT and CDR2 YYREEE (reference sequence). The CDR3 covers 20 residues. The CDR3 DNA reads TGTGCCAGCAGCTTGGGGGGGAACGGGCGCGGTGACATTGCCAAAAACATTCAGTACTTC. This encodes CASSLGGNGRGDIAKNIQYF.

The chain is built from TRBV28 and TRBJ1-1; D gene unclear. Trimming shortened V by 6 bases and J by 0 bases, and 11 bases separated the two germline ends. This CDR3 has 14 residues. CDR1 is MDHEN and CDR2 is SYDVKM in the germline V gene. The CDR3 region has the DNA TGTGCCAGCAGCCTCTCATCCATGAACACTGAAGCTTTCTTT. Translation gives CASSLSSMNTEAFF.

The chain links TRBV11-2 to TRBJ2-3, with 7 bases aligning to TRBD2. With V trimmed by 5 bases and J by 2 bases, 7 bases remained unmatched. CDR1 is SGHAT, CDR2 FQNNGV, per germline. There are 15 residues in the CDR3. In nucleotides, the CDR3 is TGTGCCAGCAGCGAGGGACTACTACCCACAGATACGCAGTATTTT. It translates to CASSEGLLPTDTQYF.

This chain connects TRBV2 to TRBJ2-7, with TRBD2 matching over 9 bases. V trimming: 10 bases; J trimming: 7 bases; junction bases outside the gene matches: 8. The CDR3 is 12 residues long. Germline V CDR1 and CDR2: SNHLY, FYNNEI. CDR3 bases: TGTGCCACCGGGAATAGCGGGAGAGAGCAGTACTTC. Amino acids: CATGNSGREQYF.

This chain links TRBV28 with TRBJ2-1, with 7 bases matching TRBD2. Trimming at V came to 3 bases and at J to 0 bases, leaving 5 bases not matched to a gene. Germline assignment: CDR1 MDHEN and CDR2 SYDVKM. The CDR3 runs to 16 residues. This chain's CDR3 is CASSLASGNSYNEQFF. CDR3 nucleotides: TGTGCCAGCAGTTTGGCTAGCGGAAACTCCTACAATGAGCAGTTCTTC.

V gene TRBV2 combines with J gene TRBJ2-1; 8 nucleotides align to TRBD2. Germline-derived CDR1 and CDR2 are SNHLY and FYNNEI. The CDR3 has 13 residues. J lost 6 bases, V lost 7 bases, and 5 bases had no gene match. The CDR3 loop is CASKTGGVNEQFF. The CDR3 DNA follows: TGTGCCAGCAAAACGGGAGGGGTCAATGAGCAGTTCTTC. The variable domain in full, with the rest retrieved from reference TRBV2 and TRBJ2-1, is EPEVTQTPSHQVTQMGQEVILRCVPISNHLYFYWYRQILGQKVEFLVSFYNNEISEKSEIFDDQFSVERPDGSNFTLKIRSTKLEDSAMYFCASKTGGVNEQFFGPGTRLTVL.

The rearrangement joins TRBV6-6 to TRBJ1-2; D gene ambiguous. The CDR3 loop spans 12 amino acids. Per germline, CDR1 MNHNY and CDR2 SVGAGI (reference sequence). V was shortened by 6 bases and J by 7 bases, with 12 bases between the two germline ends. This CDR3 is CASREGNRGYTF. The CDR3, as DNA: TGTGCCAGCAGGGAGGGAAACCGTGGCTACACCTTC.

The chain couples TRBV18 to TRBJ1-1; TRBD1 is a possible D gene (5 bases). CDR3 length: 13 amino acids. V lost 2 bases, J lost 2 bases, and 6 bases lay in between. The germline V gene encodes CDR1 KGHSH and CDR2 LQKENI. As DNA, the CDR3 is TGTGCCAGCTCACCAAGGGGAAACACTGAAGCTTTCTTT. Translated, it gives CASSPRGNTEAFF.

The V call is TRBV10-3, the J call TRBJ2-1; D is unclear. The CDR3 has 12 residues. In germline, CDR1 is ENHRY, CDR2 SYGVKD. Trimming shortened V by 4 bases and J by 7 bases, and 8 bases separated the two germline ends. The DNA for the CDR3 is TGTGCCATCAGTGCTGTGAAGAATGAGCAGTTCTTC. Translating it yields CAISAVKNEQFF.

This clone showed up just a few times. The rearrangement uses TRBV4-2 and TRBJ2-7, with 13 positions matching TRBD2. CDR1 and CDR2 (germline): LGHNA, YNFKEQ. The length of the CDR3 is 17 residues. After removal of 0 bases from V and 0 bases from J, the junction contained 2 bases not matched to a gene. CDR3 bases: TGTGCCAGCAGCCAAGACGGGACTAGCGGGAACTCCTACGAGCAGTACTTC. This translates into CASSQDGTSGNSYEQYF.

The CDR3 bases are TGTGCCAGCTCACCCTCAGCGACAGTGAACTATGGCTACACCTTC. Amino acids: CASSPSATVNYGYTF. This chain uses TRBV18 with TRBJ1-2; maybe TRBD1 (5 bases). The germline V gene has CDR1 KGHSH and CDR2 LQKENI. The V and J ends lost 3 bases and 2 bases respectively, with 13 bases between them. The length of the CDR3 is 15 residues.

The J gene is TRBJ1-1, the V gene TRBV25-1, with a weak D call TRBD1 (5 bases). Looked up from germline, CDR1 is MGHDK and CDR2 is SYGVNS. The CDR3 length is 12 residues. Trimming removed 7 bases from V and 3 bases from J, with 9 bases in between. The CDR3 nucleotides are TGTGCCAGCACCCAGGGTTACACTGAAGCTTTCTTT. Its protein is CASTQGYTEAFF.

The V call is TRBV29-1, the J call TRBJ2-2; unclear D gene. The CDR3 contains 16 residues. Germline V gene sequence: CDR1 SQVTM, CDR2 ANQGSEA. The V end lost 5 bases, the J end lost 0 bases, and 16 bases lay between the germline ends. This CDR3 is CSVSPFRAPNTGELFF. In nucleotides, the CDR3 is TGCAGCGTTTCCCCTTTTCGGGCCCCGAACACCGGGGAGCTGTTTTTT.

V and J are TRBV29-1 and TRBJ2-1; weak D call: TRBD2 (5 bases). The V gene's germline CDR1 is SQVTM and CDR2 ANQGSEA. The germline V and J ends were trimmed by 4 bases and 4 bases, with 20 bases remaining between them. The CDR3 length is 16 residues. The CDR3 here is CSVAPSPVPLYNEQFF. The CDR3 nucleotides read TGCAGCGTTGCACCTAGCCCGGTCCCGCTTTACAATGAGCAGTTCTTC.

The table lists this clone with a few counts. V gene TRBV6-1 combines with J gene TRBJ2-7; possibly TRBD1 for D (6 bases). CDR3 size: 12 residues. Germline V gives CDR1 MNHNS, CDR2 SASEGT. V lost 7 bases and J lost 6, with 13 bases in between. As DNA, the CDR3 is TGTGCCAGCACTGTAGTAGGGGGCGAGCAGTACTTC. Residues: CASTVVGGEQYF.

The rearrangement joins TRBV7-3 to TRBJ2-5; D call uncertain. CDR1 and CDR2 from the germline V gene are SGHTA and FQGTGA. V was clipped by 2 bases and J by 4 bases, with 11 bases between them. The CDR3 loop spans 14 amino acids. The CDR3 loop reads CASSLSASGETQYF. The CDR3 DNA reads TGTGCCAGCAGCTTATCCGCCTCGGGAGAGACCCAGTACTTC.

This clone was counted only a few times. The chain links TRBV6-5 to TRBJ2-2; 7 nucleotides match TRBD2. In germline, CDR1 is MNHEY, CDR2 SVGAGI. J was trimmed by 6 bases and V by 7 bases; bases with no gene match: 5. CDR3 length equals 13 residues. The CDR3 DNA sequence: TGTGCCAGCACCCGACTAGCCCCCGGGGAGCTGTTTTTT. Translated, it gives CASTRLAPGELFF.

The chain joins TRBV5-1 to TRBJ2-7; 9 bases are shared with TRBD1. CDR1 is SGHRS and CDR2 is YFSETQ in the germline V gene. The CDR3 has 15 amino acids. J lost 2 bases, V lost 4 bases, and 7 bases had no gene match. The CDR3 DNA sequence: TGCGCCAGCAGCGAATTGGGACAGGGCGCCTACGAGCAGTACTTC. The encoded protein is CASSELGQGAYEQYF.

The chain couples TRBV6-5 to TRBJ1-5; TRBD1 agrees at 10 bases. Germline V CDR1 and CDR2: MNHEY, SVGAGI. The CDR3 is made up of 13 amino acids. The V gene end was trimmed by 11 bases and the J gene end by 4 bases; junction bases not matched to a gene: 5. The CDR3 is CAAGTGVNQPQHF. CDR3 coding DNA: TGTGCCGCGGGGACAGGGGTAAATCAGCCCCAGCATTTT.

CDR3 in amino acids: CASSSGRLDEGYTF. CDR3 bases: TGTGCCAGCAGCTCGGGCCGGCTAGATGAGGGCTACACCTTC. The chain is built from TRBV7-9 and TRBJ1-2; D call uncertain. This CDR3 comprises 14 residues. The V gene's germline CDR1 is SEHNR and CDR2 FQNEAQ (reference sequence). Deletions cut 4 bases from V and 8 bases from J, with 17 bases between.

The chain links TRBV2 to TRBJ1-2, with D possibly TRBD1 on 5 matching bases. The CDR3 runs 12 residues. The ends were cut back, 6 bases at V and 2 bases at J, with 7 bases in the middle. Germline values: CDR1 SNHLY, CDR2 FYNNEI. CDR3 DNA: TGTGCCAGCAGGGGGCAAAACTATGGCTACACCTTC. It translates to CASRGQNYGYTF. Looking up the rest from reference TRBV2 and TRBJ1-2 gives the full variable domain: EPEVTQTPSHQVTQMGQEVILRCVPISNHLYFYWYRQILGQKVEFLVSFYNNEISEKSEIFDDQFSVERPDGSNFTLKIRSTKLEDSAMYFCASRGQNYGYTFGSGTRLTVV.